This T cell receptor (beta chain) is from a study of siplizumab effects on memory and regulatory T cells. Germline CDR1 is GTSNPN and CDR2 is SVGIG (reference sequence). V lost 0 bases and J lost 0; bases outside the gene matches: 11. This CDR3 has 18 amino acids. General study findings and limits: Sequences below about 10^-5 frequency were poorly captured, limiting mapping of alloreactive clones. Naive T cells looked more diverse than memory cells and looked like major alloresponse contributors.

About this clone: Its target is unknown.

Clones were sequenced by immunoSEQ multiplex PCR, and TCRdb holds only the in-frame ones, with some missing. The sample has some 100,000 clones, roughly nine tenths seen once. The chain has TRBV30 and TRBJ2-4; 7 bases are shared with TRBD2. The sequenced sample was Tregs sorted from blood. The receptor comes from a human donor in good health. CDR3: CAWSVQGGSGLAKNIQYF. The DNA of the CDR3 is TGTGCCTGGAGTGTACAAGGCGGTAGCGGGTTAGCCAAAAACATTCAGTACTTC. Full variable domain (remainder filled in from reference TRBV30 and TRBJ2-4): SQTIHQWPATLVQPVGSPLSLECTVEGTSNPNLYWYRQAAGRGLQLLFYSVGIGQISSEVPQNLSASRPQDRQFILSSKKLLLSDSGFYLCAWSVQGGSGLAKNIQYFGAGTRLSVL.